The subject of this entry is one TCR beta chain. In this sample, this clonotype turned up many times. Its binding antigen is unknown. Per-base qualities were not stored, and no clone one base away is much larger. This specimen comes from a study of T cells in Graves' hyperthyroidism and ophthalmopathy (dated by TCRdb to about 2019). Context from the whole study: Peripheral blood samples were taken at the time of initial diagnosis, prior to any treatment. To identify distinguishing TCR V-J signatures, a discovery cohort of around 100 patients was used, comprising 43 with Graves' ophthalmopathy and roughly 60 with stable Graves' hyperthyroidism. Whether ophthalmopathy could be predicted prospectively was tested in an independent validation cohort made up of under 20 hyperthyroidism patients plus 17 patients who later progressed to ophthalmopathy. The approximately 90 discovery patients were randomly split 7:3 into training and test sets. Thyroid tissue and blood T-cell repertoires from over 5 Graves' hyperthyroidism patients were also compared in the study. Once sampling was done, hyperthyroidism patients were given methimazole at a starting dose of 30 mg daily, whereas ophthalmopathy patients were given high-dose intravenous methylprednisolone. TCR Vbeta CDR3 sequencing of fewer than 150 peripheral blood samples (approximately 44 ophthalmopathy, 75 hyperthyroidism and roughly 17 progressor patients) is reported in the paper.

Graves' hyperthyroidism was defined as stable when no progression to ophthalmopathy occurred over 18 months of follow-up. Hyperthyroidism patients were newly diagnosed, with disease duration under 2 months, and aged 18 to 65 years. Patients with uncontrolled infections, other autoimmune diseases, pregnancy or lactation were excluded. Clinical symptoms, serum thyroxine and TRAb, thyroid ultrasound, and orbital computed tomography formed the basis for the diagnoses. Ficoll-Paque density gradient centrifugation was used to isolate PBMCs from around 9.1 ml of fresh peripheral blood. Total RNA was extracted using Trizol reagent, and RNA quality was assessed on an Agilent 2100 Bioanalyzer. General study outcomes and caveats: Sample size was not statistically predetermined, and investigators were not blinded to group allocation. In validation, progression to ophthalmopathy was predicted by the model with about 70% sensitivity and approximately 78% specificity, a median of around 6.5 months before onset. A model built on a 13 V-J signature distinguished ophthalmopathy from stable hyperthyroidism, reaching about 88% sensitivity and about 81% specificity in cross-validation and 80%/75% in testing. Most expanded thyroid clonotypes (frequency above 0.001) were also found in blood, which suggests that blood repertoires may mirror thyroid immune responses.

Cut back by 10 bases and 0 bases, the V and J ends lie 13 bases apart. From the cysteine through the phenylalanine, the CDR3 covers 14 amino acids. Of the read, only the CDR3 DNA is kept; its 42 bases are in frame from base 1. From the germline V gene (reference sequence), CDR1 is MNHEY and CDR2 is SMNVEV. TCR beta CDR3 regions were amplified from RNA transcripts. For the first round of RT-PCR on the TCR CDR3, the HTBI primer set was used together with the Qiagen OneStep RT-PCR kit. A second multiplex PCR round built the libraries, followed by size selection and purification. Libraries were sequenced paired-end with 100 bp reads on an Illumina HiSeq2000. For the original study's pipeline: SOAPnuke was used to process the raw data, with reads discarded if the reads contained adapters or uncalled bases, had a mean Phred below 15, or lacked an exact constant-primer or identifier match. COPE v1.2.5 was used to merge high-quality paired reads, and clonotypes were defined as unique nucleotide sequences. MiTCR v1.1 was used to align the clonotypes against IMGT TRBV, TRBD and TRBJ reference segments. Only V-J combinations with frequency above 0.0001, covering 99.2% of repertoires, were analysed. A TCS score was defined as the ratio between F50 (clonal expansion) and ExV (chaos), using BLOSUM62-based TCRdist between CDR3 peptides within each V-J. Welch's t-statistics and random forest reduced just over 500 V-J features to fewer than 15, which were used in a naive Bayes classifier (R e1071). TCRdb handled the public reads itself, with Q25 trimming in fastp and clone calling in MiXCR, and kept productive beta chains. Each record represents a unique CDR3 protein, reported with the most common genes and DNA among its rows. It is TCRdb's table, rather than the study itself, that gives the V and J calls and clone size. The sample has about 290,000 distinct CDR3 sequences on record, roughly 13% of them singletons. The ten largest make up roughly 7.7% of the sample.

This clonotype was obtained from a woman aged 40 to 50 with Graves' hyperthyroidism. Material: blood. The V gene is TRBV27 and the J gene is TRBJ2-1, with a tentative D gene TRBD1 over 6 matching bases. The sequence in DNA is TGTGCCACCAGGATAGGGGGCTCCTACAATGAGCAGTTCTTC. Translated, this is CATRIGGSYNEQFF.